This entry is about one TCR beta chain. What it binds is unknown. The CDR3 length is 15 residues. Trimming cost V 3 bases and J 4 bases, with 14 bases left between them. Germline CDR1 is SGHTA and CDR2 is FQGNSA. This entry comes from a study of cytomegalovirus exposure and HLA in healthy donors. Study results and limitations: Reports indicated that the classifier achieved high specificity and sensitivity in diagnosing cytomegalovirus status. Researchers left out some V segments, among them TRBV6-2 and TRBV6-3, as indistinguishable.

It was with 60 Vbeta and 13 Jbeta primers that the PCR ran. Assay: immunoSEQ multiplex PCR; the TCRdb copy retains only in-frame clones and omits some. The sample consists of roughly 200,000 clones, over 70% of them appearing once. This clonotype was sampled from a male donor in good health and CMV-seronegative. Specimen: PBMCs. The chain has TRBV7-2 and TRBJ2-3, with D possibly being TRBD2 (7 bases). The CDR3 DNA reads as TGTGCCAGCAGCTTTCGAGGGGGGGATCCAGATACGCAGTATTTT. Its protein is CASSFRGGDPDTQYF.